What follows are 27 T cell receptor beta chains derived from one specimen sequenced in a study of shared clonotypes between healthy human individuals. Naive CD8 cells comprised CD45RO-negative, CCR7-positively selected cells, excluding terminally differentiated effector memory CD45RA+ cells. Using immunoSEQ multiplex PCR, the repertoire was profiled, and TCRdb retains in-frame clones only, with some absent. In the table there are roughly 770,000 clones, just over 95% of which are singletons. Sequenced: naive CD8+ T cells sorted from blood. These TCRs come from a young man in good health.

The V gene is TRBV9, the J gene TRBJ2-3, with D possibly TRBD2 on 5 matching bases. Per germline, CDR1 SGDLS and CDR2 YYNGEE. The CDR3 consists of 16 residues. Between the trimmed V and J ends, which lost 3 bases and 0 bases, there was a span of 14 bases. The CDR3 region is CASSGLGPGSTDTQYF. CDR3 sequence (DNA): TGTGCCAGCAGCGGACTCGGTCCGGGAAGCACAGATACGCAGTATTTT.

The chain joins TRBV7-7 to TRBJ1-4; a possible D gene is TRBD1 (6 bases). Trimming removed 7 bases from V and 8 bases from J, with 14 bases in between. The CDR3 is made up of 13 amino acids. From germline, CDR1 is SSHAT and CDR2 FNYEAQ (reference sequence). The chain's CDR3 is CASKAQGHEKLFF. The CDR3 DNA follows: TGTGCCAGCAAGGCACAGGGACACGAAAAACTGTTTTTT.

The rearrangement links TRBV11-2 to TRBJ1-5; no reliable D call. V lost 1 base and J lost 9, with 13 bases in between. The CDR3 is 14 amino acids. Germline assignment: CDR1 SGHAT and CDR2 FQNNGV. The CDR3 loop reads CASSLANGPRPQHF. CDR3 in DNA: TGTGCCAGCAGCTTAGCGAACGGACCGCGGCCCCAGCATTTT.

In its sample, this clone was seen once. The chain carries TRBV7-2 and TRBJ2-1; possible D gene TRBD2, 5 bases. The CDR3 spans 16 residues. V was pared by 8 bases and J by 1 base, with 18 bases between. CDR1 and CDR2 from the germline V gene are SGHTA and FQGNSA. In DNA, the CDR3 is TGTGCCAGCCTAGCTTTAACCCCTATGTCCTACAATGAGCAGTTCTTC. It encodes CASLALTPMSYNEQFF.

The genes are TRBV7-2 and TRBJ2-1; 9 nucleotides agree with TRBD1. This CDR3 contains 17 residues. From germline, CDR1 is SGHTA and CDR2 FQGNSA. Trimming at V came to 6 bases and at J to 5 bases, leaving 14 bases not matched to a gene. The CDR3, as DNA: TGTGCCAGCAGTCCAACAGGGGGCCAGTTTCGAGACAATGAGCAGTTCTTC. It codes for CASSPTGGQFRDNEQFF.

V gene TRBV30 combines with J gene TRBJ1-5; D is unclear. The CDR3 sequence is 14 residues long. The germline gives CDR1 GTSNPN, CDR2 SVGIG (reference sequence). V was cut by 1 base and J by 0 bases, with 7 bases left in between. The DNA of the CDR3 is TGTGCCTGGAGTGACACCCATAGCAATCAGCCCCAGCATTTT. Translated, it gives CAWSDTHSNQPQHF.

The rearrangement joins TRBV4-1 to TRBJ2-3; 9 nucleotides match TRBD2. J was trimmed by 6 bases and V by 0 bases; bases with no gene match: 10. CDR3 size: 17 residues. The germline CDR1 and CDR2 sequences are MGHRA and YSYEKL. CDR3 in amino acids: CASSQEVIAGVADTQYF. CDR3 coding DNA: TGCGCCAGCAGCCAAGAGGTAATAGCGGGAGTAGCTGATACGCAGTATTTT.

V usage is TRBV6-1 and J usage is TRBJ2-6; tentatively, D is TRBD1 (5 bases). This CDR3 is built from 16 residues. Germline CDR1 reads MNHNS; CDR2 reads SASEGT. Trimming pared 6 bases from V and 0 bases from J, leaving 12 bases between. The CDR3 DNA reads TGTGCCAGCAGCGAACACAGGAGCTCTGGGGCCAACGTCCTGACTTTC. It yields the protein CASSEHRSSGANVLTF.

This chain joins TRBV27 and TRBJ2-1; 8 positions agree with TRBD2. This CDR3 spans 15 amino acids. Trimming took 6 bases from V and 0 from J; bases not matched to a gene: 4. Germline assignment: CDR1 MNHEY and CDR2 SMNVEV (reference sequence). Written as DNA, the CDR3 is TGTGCCAGCAGAAAAAGCGGGAGCTCCTACAATGAGCAGTTCTTC. Translation gives CASRKSGSSYNEQFF.

J is TRBJ2-2 and V is TRBV7-9; tentative D call: TRBD2 (5 bases). The length of the CDR3 is 16 residues. Germline V CDR1 and CDR2: SEHNR, FQNEAQ (reference sequence). Trimming cost V 2 bases and J 1 base, with 11 bases left between them. The CDR3 nucleotides are TGTGCCAGCAGCTTACATTTAGGGAGGAACACCGGGGAGCTGTTTTTT. Translated: CASSLHLGRNTGELFF.

CDR3 coding DNA: TGTGCCTGGACAGGGGGCATGCGGGAGACCCAGTACTTC. This encodes CAWTGGMRETQYF. The V call is TRBV30, the J call TRBJ2-5; TRBD1 agrees at 8 bases. CDR1 is GTSNPN and CDR2 is SVGIG in the germline V gene (reference sequence). Trimming cost V 4 bases and J 5 bases; bases outside gene matches: 6. The CDR3 spans 13 residues.

This chain connects TRBV5-1 to TRBJ2-7; D tentatively reads TRBD1 or TRBD2 (5 bases each). CDR3 length equals 14 residues. CDR1 and CDR2 from the germline V gene are SGHRS and YFSETQ. Trimming pared 4 bases from V and 0 bases from J, leaving 11 bases between. The CDR3 spells CASSRGTDSYEQYF. CDR3 bases: TGCGCCAGCAGCCGTGGGACGGACTCCTACGAGCAGTACTTC.

The CDR3 nucleotides are TGCGCCAGCAGCCAAGATGTGGCCGGGACAGACACAGATACGCAGTATTTT. This encodes CASSQDVAGTDTDTQYF. The rearrangement links TRBV4-3 to TRBJ2-3; 7 positions agree with TRBD1. The ends lost 0 bases at V and 2 bases at J; junction bases unmatched: 8. This CDR3 contains 17 residues. Germline CDR1 is LGHNA and CDR2 is YSLEER.

V usage is TRBV19 and J usage is TRBJ2-7, with 7 positions matching TRBD2. From germline, CDR1 is LNHDA and CDR2 SQIVND (reference sequence). The CDR3 totals 14 residues. V was pared by 5 bases and J by 2 bases, with 6 bases of the junction left unmatched. CDR3 DNA: TGTGCCAGTAGTCAGCGGGAAAGGGCCTACGAGCAGTACTTC. Translating it yields CASSQRERAYEQYF. The full variable domain, with the rest looked up from reference TRBV19 and TRBJ2-7, is DGGITQSPKYLFRKEGQNVTLSCEQNLNHDAMYWYRQDPGQGLRLIYYSQIVNDFQKGDIAEGYSVSREKKESFPLTVTSAQKNPTAFYLCASSQRERAYEQYFGPGTRLTVT.

This clone was seen a single time. V is TRBV27 and J is TRBJ1-2, with 8 bases fitting TRBD1. CDR3 length: 12 residues. V was pared by 5 bases and J by 8 bases, with 4 bases of the junction left unmatched. Germline lookup yields CDR1 MNHEY and CDR2 SMNVEV (reference sequence). CDR3: CASSGQGRGYTF. CDR3 bases: TGTGCCAGCAGTGGACAGGGTCGCGGCTACACCTTC.

V gene TRBV28 combines with J gene TRBJ2-7, with unresolved D. CDR1 is MDHEN, CDR2 SYDVKM, per germline. The CDR3 covers 16 residues. Trimming stripped 3 bases from V and 3 bases from J, with 18 bases between. The CDR3 nucleotides read TGTGCCAGCAGTTTTGGCTTCGACCACCCGGGCTACGAGCAGTACTTC. Amino acid sequence: CASSFGFDHPGYEQYF.

A remark on this clone: This sample also contains other DNA sequences that code for the same CDR3. The rearrangement uses TRBV5-1 and TRBJ2-7, with D possibly TRBD1 on 5 matching bases. Germline V gene lookup returns CDR1 SGHRS and CDR2 YFSETQ. The CDR3 sequence is 14 residues long. Trimming left V 0 bases short and J 3 bases short, with 10 bases between. For the CDR3, the DNA is TGCGCCAGCAGCTTGGCAGGGTCCAGCTACGAGCAGTACTTC. The encoded protein is CASSLAGSSYEQYF.

This clone was detected many times. The chain combines TRBV5-6 with TRBJ2-7; D is possibly TRBD1 (6 bases). The CDR3 length is 12 residues. Trimming shortened V by 4 bases and J by 3 bases, and 8 bases separated the two germline ends. Per the germline V gene, CDR1 is SGHDT and CDR2 is YYEEEE. The DNA for the CDR3 is TGTGCCAGCAGCGCGGACAGCTACGAGCAGTACTTC. This codes for CASSADSYEQYF.

A word on this clone: The same CDR3 is also encoded by other DNA sequences in this sample. V is TRBV2 and J is TRBJ2-7; D tentatively fits TRBD1 or TRBD2 (6 bases each). CDR3 length equals 12 residues. Germline V gives CDR1 SNHLY, CDR2 FYNNEI. Trimming stripped 6 bases from V and 3 bases from J, with 9 bases between. The CDR3 bases are TGTGCCAGCAGGGGGGGCGTCTACGAGCAGTACTTC. As protein: CASRGGVYEQYF.

The V gene is TRBV7-2, the J gene TRBJ2-3; D may be TRBD1 (6 bases). CDR1 and CDR2 (germline): SGHTA, FQGNSA. The CDR3 has 15 residues. V lost 5 bases to trimming and J lost 3 bases, with 15 bases between them. The CDR3 region is CASSADSQETDTQYF. The CDR3 DNA is TGTGCCAGCAGCGCGGACAGTCAGGAGACAGATACGCAGTATTTT.

This chain uses TRBV6-6 with TRBJ2-3; no reliable D call. The germline gives CDR1 MNHNY, CDR2 SVGAGI (reference sequence). V lost 2 bases and J lost 3, with 12 bases in between. This CDR3 has 15 amino acids. The CDR3 sequence: CASSYPGQLTDTQYF. DNA for the CDR3: TGTGCCAGCAGTTACCCGGGCCAATTAACAGATACGCAGTATTTT.

The chain is built from TRBV28 and TRBJ2-7, with 7 bases aligning to TRBD1. Germline CDR1 is MDHEN and CDR2 is SYDVKM. V gave up 7 bases and J gave up 4 bases; unmatched junction bases: 4. This CDR3 is built from 12 residues. CDR3 sequence (DNA): TGTGCCAGCACTTTCAGGGGGTACGAGCAGTACTTC. This encodes CASTFRGYEQYF.

The chain employs TRBV11-2 and TRBJ2-3; 11 bases are a match to TRBD2. Germline V gene data show CDR1 as SGHAT and CDR2 as FQNNGV. The CDR3 has 20 residues. J gave up 1 base and V 0 bases, and 12 bases lay outside the gene matches. The CDR3 region has the DNA TGTGCCAGCAGCTTAGAGGGGGCTTGGACTAGCGGGCTCGGCACAGATACGCAGTATTTT. As protein: CASSLEGAWTSGLGTDTQYF.

The V gene is TRBV6-5, the J gene TRBJ2-3; D is possibly TRBD2 (7 bases). CDR3 length equals 15 residues. V was pared by 6 bases and J by 2 bases, with 15 bases between. CDR1 is MNHEY, CDR2 SVGAGI, per germline. CDR3: CASSSIGGVTDTQYF. The CDR3 coding sequence is TGTGCCAGCAGCTCAATAGGGGGGGTCACAGATACGCAGTATTTT.

The rearrangement uses TRBV10-3 and TRBJ2-7; 7 bases align to TRBD1. The CDR3 consists of 14 residues. From germline, CDR1 is ENHRY and CDR2 SYGVKD. V was clipped by 2 bases and J by 4 bases; unmatched bases: 5. The chain's CDR3 is CAISEDRVPYEQYF. CDR3 bases: TGTGCCATCAGTGAGGACAGGGTTCCGTACGAGCAGTACTTC.

CDR3 residues: CASRSGTGTSYEQYF. Written as DNA, the CDR3 is TGTGCCAGCAGGTCCGGGACAGGGACCTCCTACGAGCAGTACTTC. This rearrangement joins TRBV27 to TRBJ2-7; 9 nucleotides agree with TRBD1. Per the germline V gene, CDR1 is MNHEY and CDR2 is SMNVEV (reference sequence). The CDR3 is 15 amino acids. V lost 6 bases to trimming and J lost 0 bases; unmatched junction nucleotides: 6.

V gene TRBV11-2 combines with J gene TRBJ2-1; 7 nucleotides match TRBD1. Germline V CDR1 and CDR2: SGHAT, FQNNGV. The length of the CDR3 is 13 residues. V lost 4 bases and J lost 10; bases outside the gene matches: 7. CDR3 loop: CASSYTGDSEQFF. The CDR3 DNA reads TGTGCCAGCAGCTATACAGGGGATTCCGAGCAGTTCTTC.